This TCR beta chain stems from a study of blood T cell repertoires in COVID-19. In the study overall: Acute and convalescent COVID-19 samples came from the United States, Italy and Spain. T cells, B-cell-depleted T cells, or PBMCs provided the cDNA or gDNA that served as material.

In the original processing: Amplifying reference gene primers gave estimates of nucleated cell counts. Assay: immunoSEQ multiplex PCR; the TCRdb copy retains only in-frame clones and omits some. That table supplies the V and J calls and clone size; D and trimming were determined from the DNA. The sample has about 200,000 clones, 88% seen once; the top ten hold 1.6%. The CDR3 is 14 residues long. Germline CDR1 is SGHTA and CDR2 is FQGNSA. Losses at the gene ends were 5 bases for V and 4 bases for J; bases not matched to a gene: 4. The receptor was isolated from a man aged 18 to 30 with active or convalescent COVID-19. The sample consisted of peripheral blood. This sequence joins TRBV7-2 and TRBJ1-5; TRBD1 aligns across 8 bases. This chain's CDR3 is CASSTRTGNQPQHF. Here the CDR3 DNA reads TGTGCCAGCAGCACCCGGACAGGGAATCAGCCCCAGCATTTT.